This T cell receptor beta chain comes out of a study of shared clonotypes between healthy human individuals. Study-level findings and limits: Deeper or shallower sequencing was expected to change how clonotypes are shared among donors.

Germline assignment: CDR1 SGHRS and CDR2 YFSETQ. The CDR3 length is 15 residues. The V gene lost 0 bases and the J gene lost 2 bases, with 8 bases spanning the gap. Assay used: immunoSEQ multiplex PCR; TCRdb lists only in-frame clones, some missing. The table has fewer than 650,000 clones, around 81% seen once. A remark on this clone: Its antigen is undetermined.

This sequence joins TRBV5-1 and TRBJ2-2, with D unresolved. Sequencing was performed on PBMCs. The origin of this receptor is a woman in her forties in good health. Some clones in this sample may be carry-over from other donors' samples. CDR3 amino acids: CASSLEVTNTGELFF. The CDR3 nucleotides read TGCGCCAGCAGCTTGGAAGTGACTAACACCGGGGAGCTGTTTTTT. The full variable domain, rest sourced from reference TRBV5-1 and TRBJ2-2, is KAGVTQTPRYLIKTRGQQVTLSCSPISGHRSVSWYQQTPGQGLQFLFEYFSETQRNKGNFPGRFSGRQFSNSRSEMNVSTLELGDSALYLCASSLEVTNTGELFFGEGSRLTVL.